The source of this TCR beta chain is a study of cytomegalovirus exposure and HLA in healthy donors. Study in general: Of several hundred genotyped donors, 81% grouped in the Caucasian-associated ancestry cluster.

The PCR was carried out with 60 Vbeta primers and 13 Jbeta primers. TCRdb keeps only in-frame clones here, not all; method: immunoSEQ multiplex PCR. The sample lists 100,000 or so clones, around 74% occurring once. V was trimmed by 6 bases and J by 2 bases, leaving 17 bases between them. CDR3 length equals 15 residues. The germline V gene encodes CDR1 PRHDT and CDR2 FYEKMQ (reference sequence). The specimen sequenced was PBMCs. The chain links TRBV13 to TRBJ2-7; perhaps TRBD2 as D (7 bases). The sequence was obtained from a man aged 25 to 40 in good health and CMV-seropositive. CDR3 DNA sequence: TGTGCCAGCAGTAGGGGGGGGGCCAGCCCCTACGAGCAGTACTTC. Its protein product is CASSRGGASPYEQYF.